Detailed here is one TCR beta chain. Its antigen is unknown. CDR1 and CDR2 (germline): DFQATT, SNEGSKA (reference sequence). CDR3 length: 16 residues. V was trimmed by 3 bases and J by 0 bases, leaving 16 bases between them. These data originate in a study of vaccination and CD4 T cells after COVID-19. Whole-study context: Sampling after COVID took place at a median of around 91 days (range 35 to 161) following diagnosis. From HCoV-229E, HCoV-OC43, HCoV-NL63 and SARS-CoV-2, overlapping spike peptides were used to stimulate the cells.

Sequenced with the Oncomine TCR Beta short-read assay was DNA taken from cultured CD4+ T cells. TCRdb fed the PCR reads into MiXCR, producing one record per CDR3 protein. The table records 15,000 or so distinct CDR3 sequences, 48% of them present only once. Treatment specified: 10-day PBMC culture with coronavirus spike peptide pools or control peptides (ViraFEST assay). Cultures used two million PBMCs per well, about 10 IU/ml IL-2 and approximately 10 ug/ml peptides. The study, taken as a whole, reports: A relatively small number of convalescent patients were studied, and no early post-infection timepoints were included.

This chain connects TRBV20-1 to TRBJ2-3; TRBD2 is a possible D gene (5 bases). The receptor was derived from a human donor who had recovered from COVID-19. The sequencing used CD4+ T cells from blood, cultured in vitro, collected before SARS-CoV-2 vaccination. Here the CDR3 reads CSASPRLASSTDTQYF. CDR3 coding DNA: TGCAGTGCTAGTCCCCGATTAGCGAGCAGCACAGATACGCAGTATTTT.